These 29 T cell receptor beta chains originate from one sample sequenced in a study of regulatory T cells in long-lasting Graves disease. Stated time point: persistent/refractory GD, antithyroid drugs over 5 years with positive TRAb. With RNA extracted from PBMCs as input, the TCR library was made. According to the study, TCR beta libraries were built with iRepertoire HTBI primers and CDR3-region Arm-PCR. One entry per CDR3 protein results from TCRdb running MiXCR on the multiplex PCR reads. The table lists under 350,000 distinct CDR3 sequences, roughly a fifth of them singletons. The source was peripheral blood mononuclear cells (PBMCs), collected when the disease was refractory, from a patient treated with antithyroid drugs. These receptors were collected from a female donor with Graves disease.

This chain's CDR3 is CSAGGPAGRSYEQYF. CDR3 bases: TGCAGTGCTGGAGGCCCAGCGGGAAGGTCCTACGAGCAGTACTTC. The chain employs TRBV20-1 and TRBJ2-7; 7 positions match TRBD2. Germline V gene lookup returns CDR1 DFQATT and CDR2 SNEGSKA (reference sequence). J gave up 1 base and V 5 bases, and 11 bases lay outside the gene matches. The CDR3 is made up of 15 amino acids.

J is TRBJ2-7 and V is TRBV7-9, with a tentative D call TRBD1 (6 bases). CDR1 and CDR2 (germline): SEHNR, FQNEAQ (reference sequence). CDR3 length: 13 residues. V lost 5 bases to trimming and J lost 3 bases, with 11 bases between them. CDR3 sequence: CASSRTGIYEQYF. The CDR3 DNA follows: TGTGCCAGCAGCCGTACAGGGATCTACGAGCAGTACTTC.

The CDR3 nucleotides are TGTGCCAGCAGCCCCCGGCCTCTTGAAGCTTTCTTT. Translation gives CASSPRPLEAFF. The chain is built from TRBV7-9 and TRBJ1-1; D is uncertain. With 5 bases removed from V and 7 bases from J, the gap between germline ends came to 11 bases. CDR1 and CDR2 (germline): SEHNR, FQNEAQ (reference sequence). The CDR3 has 12 residues.

This clonotype was seen at least ten times. This sequence joins TRBV29-1 and TRBJ2-5; D may be TRBD1 or TRBD2 (6 bases each). V gave up 1 base and J gave up 5 bases, with 14 bases separating them. Germline assignment: CDR1 SQVTM and CDR2 ANQGSEA. This CDR3 has 14 amino acids. CDR3 DNA: TGCAGCGTTGAAGGTGGACCGGGGGCGGAGACCCAGTACTTC. Protein product: CSVEGGPGAETQYF.

The chain employs TRBV7-2 and TRBJ2-2; TRBD2 matches 10 bases. The germline V gene encodes CDR1 SGHTA and CDR2 FQGNSA. Trimming took 7 bases from V and 1 from J; bases not matched to a gene: 15. There are 19 residues in the CDR3. The CDR3 sequence is CASTHWSGLADRNTGELFF. CDR3 DNA sequence: TGTGCCAGCACCCACTGGTCTGGACTAGCGGACCGGAACACCGGGGAGCTGTTTTTT.

This clonotype was counted ten times or more. V gene TRBV6-1 combines with J gene TRBJ2-5, with 9 positions matching TRBD2. From germline, CDR1 is MNHNS and CDR2 SASEGT. V lost 7 bases to trimming and J lost 3 bases; unmatched junction nucleotides: 6. There are 14 residues in the CDR3. CDR3 loop: CASMETSGKETQYF. CDR3 sequence (DNA): TGTGCCAGCATGGAGACTAGCGGCAAAGAGACCCAGTACTTC.

The chain employs TRBV4-1 and TRBJ1-4; 10 nucleotides line up with TRBD1. CDR3 size: 16 residues. V shed 3 bases and J 7 bases; nucleotides not matched to a gene: 8. Germline loops: CDR1 MGHRA, CDR2 YSYEKL. CDR3 residues: CASSQFRRTGGEKLFF. In DNA, the CDR3 is TGCGCCAGCAGCCAGTTTCGACGGACAGGGGGTGAAAAACTGTTTTTT.

This clonotype showed up just a few times. V is TRBV9 and J is TRBJ2-5; 8 bases agree with TRBD2. CDR3 length: 17 residues. The junction had 16 bases not matched to a gene; V was cut back by 4 bases and J by 5 bases. Germline V gives CDR1 SGDLS, CDR2 YYNGEE. The CDR3 region is CASSQEGERSGSETQYF. CDR3 nucleotides: TGTGCCAGCAGCCAAGAGGGGGAGAGGAGCGGGAGTGAGACCCAGTACTTC.

This clonotype was observed once. As DNA, the CDR3 is TGTGCCAGCAGCTTACACAGGGAGGAGACCCAGTACTTC. Translation gives CASSLHREETQYF. The V and J genes are TRBV7-6 and TRBJ2-5, with D tentatively TRBD1 (6 bases). Germline CDR1 and CDR2: SGHVS and FNYEAQ. The V end was cut by 2 bases, the J end by 5 bases, with 9 bases between. There are 13 residues in the CDR3.

The rearrangement joins TRBV5-1 to TRBJ1-2; TRBD1 agrees at 9 bases. In germline, CDR1 is SGHRS, CDR2 YFSETQ. The ends lost 0 bases at V and 11 bases at J; junction bases unmatched: 5. There are 13 residues in the CDR3. This CDR3 reads CASSLEGGTGYTF. Here the CDR3 DNA reads TGCGCCAGCAGCTTGGAAGGCGGGACAGGGTACACCTTC. Based on the CDR3 plus reference TRBV5-1 and TRBJ1-2, the full variable domain is KAGVTQTPRYLIKTRGQQVTLSCSPISGHRSVSWYQQTPGQGLQFLFEYFSETQRNKGNFPGRFSGRQFSNSRSEMNVSTLELGDSALYLCASSLEGGTGYTFGSGTRLTVV.

The CDR3 spells CASSLLSGALFF. The CDR3 region has the DNA TGTGCCAGCAGTTTATTAAGCGGGGCCTTGTTCTTC. J is TRBJ2-1 and V is TRBV28; 7 bases match TRBD2. The CDR3 spans 12 residues. Germline V gene data show CDR1 as MDHEN and CDR2 as SYDVKM. V was clipped by 1 base and J by 15 bases; unmatched bases: 6. The full variable domain, rest sourced from reference TRBV28 and TRBJ2-1, is DVKVTQSSRYLVKRTGEKVFLECVQDMDHENMFWYRQDPGLGLRLIYFSYDVKMKEKGDIPEGYSVSREKKERFSLILESASTNQTSMYLCASSLLSGALFFGPGTRLTVL.

This clonotype was detected many times. The DNA of the CDR3 is TGTGCCAGCAGTGAGGGACAGACTGCGGGAGAGCAGTACTTC. Residues: CASSEGQTAGEQYF. This chain connects TRBV28 to TRBJ2-7; D possibly corresponds to TRBD1 (7 bases). V lost 5 bases, J lost 7 bases, and 18 bases lay in between. The CDR3 extends over 14 amino acids. Germline CDR1 is MDHEN and CDR2 is SYDVKM.

This chain connects TRBV7-3 to TRBJ2-5; 7 bases agree with TRBD2. Trimming at V came to 2 bases and at J to 3 bases, leaving 3 bases not matched to a gene. The CDR3 sequence is 14 residues long. Germline CDR1 and CDR2: SGHTA and FQGTGA. The CDR3: CASSLDLAEETQYF. The CDR3 DNA is TGTGCCAGCAGCTTAGACCTAGCGGAAGAGACCCAGTACTTC.

In this sample, this clonotype turned up many times. The genes are TRBV28 and TRBJ2-5, with D unclear. Germline CDR1 MDHEN, CDR2 SYDVKM. The CDR3 extends over 12 amino acids. Between the trimmed V and J ends, which lost 5 bases and 2 bases, there was a span of 6 bases. DNA for the CDR3: TGTGCCAGCAGTGGGCTGCAAGAGACCCAGTACTTC. The encoded protein is CASSGLQETQYF.

This clonotype occurred many times. The J gene is TRBJ1-6, the V gene TRBV18, with D unresolved. Germline loops: CDR1 KGHSH, CDR2 LQKENI. The CDR3 extends over 12 amino acids. Trimming removed 2 bases from V and 5 bases from J, with 1 base in between. DNA for the CDR3: TGTGCCAGCTCACCAGATAATTCACCCCTCCACTTT. The encoded protein is CASSPDNSPLHF.

Regarding this clonotype: With a much larger clone just one base away, this may be a read error. This sequence joins TRBV7-9 and TRBJ2-7; TRBD1 might be the D (7 bases). CDR3 length: 15 residues. The germline CDR1 and CDR2 sequences are SEHNR and FQNEAQ (reference sequence). The CDR3, as DNA: TGTGCCGGCAGCTTAGGAGGGGGCCCCTCCTACGAGCAGTACTTC. Translated: CAGSLGGGPSYEQYF.

This clonotype showed up many times. The V call is TRBV28, the J call TRBJ2-7; 8 nucleotides agree with TRBD1. The CDR3 is 14 residues long. V lost 6 bases and J lost 0; bases outside the gene matches: 4. Germline CDR1 reads MDHEN; CDR2 reads SYDVKM. CDR3 region: CASRTGVYSYEQYF. In DNA, the CDR3 is TGTGCCAGCAGGACAGGGGTGTACTCCTACGAGCAGTACTTC.

In this sample, this clonotype turned up a few times. This rearrangement joins TRBV7-2 to TRBJ2-1; weak D call: TRBD2 (7 bases). V lost 2 bases and J lost 6, with 11 bases in between. The germline V gene has CDR1 SGHTA and CDR2 FQGNSA. This CDR3 spans 14 amino acids. The CDR3 protein is CASSLLGGGNEQFF. The CDR3 coding sequence is TGTGCCAGCAGCTTATTAGGGGGGGGCAATGAGCAGTTCTTC.

There are many counts of this clonotype. The rearrangement links TRBV6-2 or TRBV6-3 to TRBJ2-7; 11 nucleotides align to TRBD2. The V segment lost 2 bases and the J segment 4 bases; nucleotides outside the gene matches: 4. The CDR3 is 15 amino acids. Germline V CDR1 and CDR2: MNHEY, SVGEGT. The CDR3 is CASSYASSGRYEQYF. The CDR3, as DNA: TGTGCCAGCAGTTACGCGTCTAGCGGGAGGTACGAGCAGTACTTC.

This clonotype was counted ten times or more. The J gene is TRBJ2-2, the V gene TRBV2, with 10 nucleotides matching TRBD2. Germline V gives CDR1 SNHLY, CDR2 FYNNEI. This CDR3 region has 15 residues. The junction had 6 bases not matched to a gene; V was cut back by 4 bases and J by 7 bases. The CDR3 nucleotides read TGTGCCAGCAGTGTAGGGCGACTAGCGGGCGGGGAGCTGTTTTTT. It yields the protein CASSVGRLAGGELFF.

This clonotype was observed many times. The chain uses TRBV3-1 and TRBJ2-5; 10 bases are shared with TRBD2. The CDR3 has 14 amino acids. The germline V gene encodes CDR1 LGHDT and CDR2 YNNKEL (reference sequence). The V gene end was trimmed by 4 bases and the J gene end by 2 bases; junction bases not matched to a gene: 1. CDR3 amino acids: CASSRTSGQETQYF. The CDR3 nucleotides read TGTGCCAGCAGCCGGACTAGCGGACAAGAGACCCAGTACTTC.

The chain couples TRBV20-1 to TRBJ2-3; a possible D gene is TRBD2 (5 bases). V lost 0 bases and J lost 0, with 19 bases in between. From germline, CDR1 is DFQATT and CDR2 SNEGSKA (reference sequence). The CDR3 is 18 residues long. CDR3 nucleotide sequence: TGCAGTGCTAGAGATGAAGGGCTAGCAGTTACTAGCACAGATACGCAGTATTTT. Amino acids: CSARDEGLAVTSTDTQYF.

This clonotype came up many times. This chain uses TRBV28 with TRBJ2-7; the D gene is possibly TRBD2 (6 bases). The V end was cut by 7 bases, the J end by 6 bases, with 16 bases between. The CDR3 totals 13 residues. Germline values: CDR1 MDHEN, CDR2 SYDVKM. CDR3 residues: CASMGRESLEQYF. The CDR3 DNA is TGTGCCAGCATGGGGCGGGAATCGCTCGAGCAGTACTTC.

The chain links TRBV9 to TRBJ2-4; 8 bases are shared with TRBD1. The CDR3 loop spans 14 amino acids. Germline-derived CDR1 and CDR2 are SGDLS and YYNGEE. J gave up 8 bases and V 3 bases, and 7 bases lay outside the gene matches. For the CDR3, the DNA is TGTGCCAGCAGCGCCCTTCTGACAGGGGACATTCAGTACTTC. Residues: CASSALLTGDIQYF. Using reference TRBV9 and TRBJ2-4 for the parts outside the CDR3, the full variable domain is DSGVTQTPKHLITATGQRVTLRCSPRSGDLSVYWYQQSLDQGLQFLIQYYNGEERAKGNILERFSAQQFPDLHSELNLSSLELGDSALYFCASSALLTGDIQYFGAGTRLSVL.

This clonotype was recorded a few times. The chain carries TRBV10-3 and TRBJ2-7; 8 nucleotides line up with TRBD2. The germline CDR1 and CDR2 sequences are ENHRY and SYGVKD. This CDR3 is built from 14 residues. With 10 bases clipped from V and 6 bases from J, the junction kept 14 bases outside the gene matches. The CDR3 is CATSAGVHYGEQYF. Here the CDR3 DNA reads TGTGCCACCTCAGCGGGAGTCCATTATGGCGAGCAGTACTTC.

The V gene is TRBV28, the J gene TRBJ1-1; D perhaps matches TRBD1 (6 bases). Germline values: CDR1 MDHEN, CDR2 SYDVKM. V gave up 2 bases and J gave up 12 bases, with 13 bases separating them. The CDR3 sequence is 12 residues long. The CDR3 loop reads CASSLDRLSSFF. In DNA, the CDR3 is TGTGCCAGCAGTTTAGACAGGCTGTCGTCTTTCTTT.

This clonotype was picked up many times. This sequence joins TRBV2 and TRBJ2-5, with D perhaps TRBD2 (5 bases). CDR3 size: 15 residues. The V end was cut by 0 bases, the J end by 7 bases, with 15 bases between. Germline CDR1 reads SNHLY; CDR2 reads FYNNEI. This chain's CDR3 is CASSEAGVPFGTQYF. The CDR3 DNA sequence: TGTGCCAGCAGTGAAGCGGGAGTTCCCTTTGGGACCCAGTACTTC.

This clonotype was seen a few times. The chain carries TRBV7-3 and TRBJ2-1; TRBD2 agrees at 11 bases. Germline V gene lookup returns CDR1 SGHTA and CDR2 FQGTGA. The CDR3 is 17 residues long. Trimming at V came to 3 bases and at J to 9 bases, leaving 13 bases not matched to a gene. The CDR3 DNA is TGTGCCAGCAGCTTCGGGTCAGGGACTAGCGGTGGGCGTGAGCAGTTCTTC. Translation gives CASSFGSGTSGGREQFF. The variable domain in full, with the rest retrieved from reference TRBV7-3 and TRBJ2-1, is GAGVSQTPSNKVTEKGKYVELRCDPISGHTALYWYRQSLGQGPEFLIYFQGTGAADDSGLPNDRFFAVRPEGSVSTLKIQRTERGDSAVYLCASSFGSGTSGGREQFFGPGTRLTVL.

This clonotype was seen many times. CDR3 residues: CASSFFDSADTEAFF. DNA of the CDR3: TGTGCCAGCAGCTTCTTCGACAGCGCAGACACTGAAGCTTTCTTT. The chain has TRBV11-2 and TRBJ1-1; D is possibly TRBD1 (5 bases). Trimming removed 3 bases at V and 3 bases at J, with 14 bases between. The CDR3 covers 15 residues. CDR1 is SGHAT, CDR2 FQNNGV, per germline.